Presented here are 28 T cell receptor beta chains from one specimen sequenced in a study of vaccination effects on CD4 cells after COVID-19 (dated by TCRdb to about 2022). In the ViraFEST assay, PBMC were stimulated with viral peptide pools, and antigen-specific CD4+ T cell clonotypes were then identified by expansion using TCR sequencing. After more than 9 days of culture, CD4+ T cells were isolated with the EasySep CD4+ T cell isolation kit. Libraries were constructed by the immunoSEQ multiplex PCR assay. Imported from immuneACCESS, the table was reduced by TCRdb to in-frame sequences with V and J called. These copies leave out some clones; in studies compared against another copy, an unresolved V gene accounts for under half, and the cause of the remainder is not known. The sample table records 55,000 to 65,000 clones; about four fifths of these occur just once. The biggest ten clones account for about 2.7% of the sample.

Antigens for these TCRs are unknown. Sample: CD4+ T cells from PBMCs cultured with HCoV-229E spike peptides, taken before COVID-19 vaccination. This sample's cell subset or site label indicates: HCoV-229E spike overlapping peptide pool stimulation. The receptors come from a human donor who received a COVID-19 vaccine.

This clone turned up a few times. The chain couples TRBV5-1 to TRBJ1-6, with TRBD1 matching over 8 bases. J lost 6 bases, V lost 4 bases, and 9 bases had no gene match. In germline, CDR1 is SGHRS, CDR2 YFSETQ. The CDR3 sequence is 16 residues long. The CDR3 DNA reads TGCGCCAGCAGCGCCCTGACAGGGGTCGGTAATTCACCCCTCCACTTT. Residues: CASSALTGVGNSPLHF.

CDR3 protein: CASSTLGTPPYGYTF. As DNA, the CDR3 is TGTGCCAGTAGTACCCTCGGGACACCGCCCTATGGCTACACCTTC. V gene TRBV19 combines with J gene TRBJ1-2; a possible D gene is TRBD1 (6 bases). V was cut by 4 bases and J by 4 bases, with 16 bases left in between. Germline CDR1 LNHDA, CDR2 SQIVND (reference sequence). The CDR3 is 15 residues long.

The chain uses TRBV6-2 or TRBV6-3 and TRBJ1-2, with D possibly TRBD1 on 5 matching bases. The CDR3 runs 12 residues. In germline, CDR1 is MNHEY, CDR2 SVGEGT. Trimming pared 3 bases from V and 7 bases from J, leaving 9 bases between. The CDR3 DNA follows: TGTGCCAGCAGTTATGAGGGGTCTGGCTACACCTTC. Translating it yields CASSYEGSGYTF.

The V and J genes are TRBV4-2 and TRBJ2-1, with 12 bases identical to TRBD2. The CDR3 runs to 17 residues. Per germline, CDR1 LGHNA and CDR2 YNFKEQ. The J segment lost 4 bases and the V segment lost 1 base, leaving 5 bases of the junction unmatched. For the CDR3, the DNA is TGTGCCAGCAGCCAAGCACTAGCGGGGGGACTTTACAATGAGCAGTTCTTC. Its translation: CASSQALAGGLYNEQFF.

This chain connects TRBV7-2 to TRBJ2-3, with D possibly matching TRBD1 (6 bases). Trimming pared 5 bases from V and 3 bases from J, leaving 15 bases between. The CDR3 totals 15 residues. CDR1 is SGHTA and CDR2 is FQGNSA in the germline V gene. CDR3 sequence reads: CASSPKTGRTDTQYF. The CDR3 DNA reads TGTGCCAGCAGCCCGAAGACAGGACGGACAGATACGCAGTATTTT.

The chain employs TRBV19 and TRBJ2-2; 8 bases are a match to TRBD2. The J segment lost 7 bases and the V segment lost 7 bases, leaving 14 bases of the junction unmatched. From germline, CDR1 is LNHDA and CDR2 SQIVND (reference sequence). The CDR3 has 16 residues. This CDR3 is CASMELGRGVHGELFF. The DNA for the CDR3 is TGTGCCAGTATGGAACTGGGGCGGGGGGTACACGGGGAGCTGTTTTTT.

The CDR3 DNA reads TGTGCCAGCAGCTCGACGGGGCTGGAGAGCTATGGCTACACCTTC. The encoded protein is CASSSTGLESYGYTF. The chain has TRBV5-6 and TRBJ1-2; a possible D gene is TRBD1 (5 bases). Looked up from germline, CDR1 is SGHDT and CDR2 is YYEEEE. The CDR3 is made up of 15 amino acids. Trimming took 3 bases from V and 4 from J, leaving 16 bases between them. The entire variable domain, with the rest obtained from reference TRBV5-6 and TRBJ1-2, is as follows: DAGVTQSPTHLIKTRGQQVTLRCSPKSGHDTVSWYQQALGQGPQFIFQYYEEEERQRGNFPDRFSGHQFPNYSSELNVNALLLGDSALYLCASSSTGLESYGYTFGSGTRLTVV.

This chain connects TRBV2 to TRBJ2-2; D is unclear. The CDR3 length is 14 residues. V dropped 7 bases and J dropped 4 bases, with 13 bases sitting between them. Germline loops: CDR1 SNHLY, CDR2 FYNNEI. CDR3 sequence: CASNRIRTTGELFF. The CDR3 coding sequence is TGTGCCAGCAATAGGATCAGGACCACCGGGGAGCTGTTTTTT.

J is TRBJ2-7 and V is TRBV7-2; 8 bases line up with TRBD1. CDR3 length: 14 amino acids. The trim removed 5 bases at V and 6 bases at J, leaving 9 bases unmatched. Germline assignment: CDR1 SGHTA and CDR2 FQGNSA. The CDR3: CASSPRTGMGEQYV. The CDR3 DNA reads TGTGCCAGCAGCCCCCGGACAGGGATGGGCGAGCAGTACGTC.

The count of this clone is one. The gene calls are TRBV10-3 and TRBJ2-5; TRBD2 agrees at 10 bases. In germline, CDR1 is ENHRY, CDR2 SYGVKD. Trimming cost V 10 bases and J 7 bases; bases outside gene matches: 18. The CDR3 has 16 amino acids. The CDR3 DNA follows: TGTGCCACCGGGGCAGCGGGGGGGGCCTCGGGGGCGACCCAGTACTTC. Its protein product is CATGAAGGASGATQYF.

J is TRBJ1-2 and V is TRBV27; no definite D call. Trimming stripped 8 bases from V and 8 bases from J, with 12 bases between. Germline-derived CDR1 and CDR2 are MNHEY and SMNVEV (reference sequence). The CDR3 contains 11 residues. Here the CDR3 reads CASAGGTGYTF. CDR3 nucleotide sequence: TGTGCCAGCGCTGGAGGAACGGGCTACACCTTC.

This chain uses TRBV11-2 with TRBJ2-5; 10 bases line up with TRBD1. CDR1 is SGHAT, CDR2 FQNNGV, per germline. V was clipped by 3 bases and J by 4 bases; unmatched bases: 8. The CDR3 loop spans 16 amino acids. CDR3 amino acids: CASSFDRGHTPETQYF. CDR3 nucleotides: TGTGCCAGCAGCTTCGACAGGGGGCATACTCCAGAGACCCAGTACTTC.

The chain is built from TRBV5-8 and TRBJ1-5, with D perhaps TRBD1 (5 bases). The CDR3 runs to 13 residues. The germline V and J ends were trimmed by 0 bases and 6 bases, with 7 bases remaining between them. Germline CDR1 is SGHTS and CDR2 is YDEGEE. The CDR3 is CASSLDRPQPQHF. The CDR3 region has the DNA TGTGCCAGCAGCTTGGACAGGCCTCAGCCCCAGCATTTT.

This rearrangement joins TRBV3-1 (or the pseudogene TRBV3-2) to TRBJ1-2; 8 bases align to TRBD1. The V segment lost 4 bases and the J segment 5 bases; nucleotides outside the gene matches: 6. Germline V gene lookup returns CDR1 LGHDT and CDR2 YNNKEL (reference sequence). This CDR3 has 14 amino acids. The CDR3 is CASSLGDRSYGYTF. The CDR3 DNA reads TGTGCCAGCAGCCTAGGGGACAGGAGTTATGGCTACACCTTC.

This clone has a handful of counts. The chain is built from TRBV7-2 and TRBJ1-2, with D tentatively TRBD1 (6 bases). V was pared by 4 bases and J by 6 bases, with 18 bases between. Germline loops: CDR1 SGHTA, CDR2 FQGNSA. The CDR3 sequence is 15 residues long. This chain's CDR3 is CASSYFRGQTNGYTF. The CDR3 DNA reads as TGTGCCAGCAGCTACTTCCGGGGACAAACAAATGGCTACACCTTC.

This chain connects TRBV12-3 or TRBV12-4 to TRBJ1-2; 7 bases are shared with TRBD1. J lost 8 bases, V lost 6 bases, and 9 bases had no gene match. This CDR3 has 13 amino acids. The DNA for the CDR3 is TGTGCCAGCAGACTACAGGGGTTCGAAGGCTACACCTTC. It yields the protein CASRLQGFEGYTF.

The genes are TRBV28 and TRBJ1-2; a weak D match, TRBD1 (6 bases). The germline V gene encodes CDR1 MDHEN and CDR2 SYDVKM. The CDR3 is 12 amino acids. V was pared by 8 bases and J by 4 bases, with 11 bases between. The CDR3 bases are TGTGCCAGCTCCGGACAGATCTATGGCTACACCTTC. Protein product: CASSGQIYGYTF.

This chain connects TRBV3-1 (or the pseudogene TRBV3-2) to TRBJ2-5; 8 bases are a match to TRBD2. Germline-derived CDR1 and CDR2 are LGHDT and YNNKEL (reference sequence). Trimming removed 6 bases from V and 1 base from J; junction bases left unmatched: 13. CDR3 size: 17 residues. The CDR3 reads CASSRTTSGLLQETQYF. CDR3 nucleotides: TGTGCCAGCAGTCGAACCACTAGCGGCCTACTCCAAGAGACCCAGTACTTC.

This clone was seen a few times. V gene TRBV18 combines with J gene TRBJ2-5; 10 bases match TRBD2. Trimming removed 4 bases from V and 5 bases from J; junction bases left unmatched: 1. Germline V CDR1 and CDR2: KGHSH, LQKENI. This CDR3 spans 13 amino acids. The CDR3 reads CASSQTSGETQYF. In nucleotides, the CDR3 is TGTGCCAGCTCACAGACTAGCGGGGAGACCCAGTACTTC.

The chain employs TRBV21-1 and TRBJ1-3; the table's D call TRBD1 went unverified against the DNA. TRBV21-1 is a documented pseudogene. This CDR3 has 17 residues. CDR3 region: CASSNSPGQGLRNTIYF. The CDR3 nucleotides are TGTGCCAGCAGCAATTCGCCAGGACAGGGTTTAAGAAACACCATATATTTT.

The chain links TRBV5-1 to TRBJ2-1, with 13 bases matching TRBD2. This CDR3 is built from 16 residues. Germline-derived CDR1 and CDR2 are SGHRS and YFSETQ. V shed 3 bases and J 5 bases; nucleotides not matched to a gene: 5. The CDR3 region has the DNA TGCGCCAGCAGCTACCGGACTAGCGGGGGAGACAATGAGCAGTTCTTC. Translation gives CASSYRTSGGDNEQFF.

The chain combines TRBV28 with TRBJ2-5, with D unclear. This CDR3 contains 12 residues. Germline V gene sequence: CDR1 MDHEN, CDR2 SYDVKM. The germline V and J ends were trimmed by 4 bases and 7 bases, with 10 bases remaining between them. Written as DNA, the CDR3 is TGTGCCAGCAGTTCGGGCCTGCGGACCCAGTACTTC. Amino acids: CASSSGLRTQYF. Using reference TRBV28 and TRBJ2-5 for the parts outside the CDR3, the full variable domain is DVKVTQSSRYLVKRTGEKVFLECVQDMDHENMFWYRQDPGLGLRLIYFSYDVKMKEKGDIPEGYSVSREKKERFSLILESASTNQTSMYLCASSSGLRTQYFGPGTRLLVL.

The rearrangement links TRBV6-1 to TRBJ1-5; D remains unclear. Germline V CDR1 and CDR2: MNHNS, SASEGT. V lost 3 bases, J lost 2 bases, and 2 bases lay in between. The CDR3 extends over 12 amino acids. The CDR3 nucleotides read TGTGCCAGCAGTGATGGCAATCAGCCCCAGCATTTT. Amino acid sequence: CASSDGNQPQHF.

The chain carries TRBV5-1 and TRBJ1-2; TRBD1 agrees at 7 bases. The CDR3 is 14 amino acids. The trim removed 0 bases at V and 6 bases at J, leaving 5 bases unmatched. The germline V gene encodes CDR1 SGHRS and CDR2 YFSETQ. CDR3 bases: TGCGCCAGCAGCTTGGGGGACAGCCGGGATGGCTACACCTTC. It codes for CASSLGDSRDGYTF.

The chain links TRBV7-9 to TRBJ2-5; a possible D gene is TRBD1 (5 bases). Germline CDR1 and CDR2: SEHNR and FQNEAQ (reference sequence). V lost 5 bases to trimming and J lost 3 bases, with 13 bases between them. CDR3 size: 14 residues. In nucleotides, the CDR3 is TGTGCCAGCAGCACCCGAAGGGGAAAAGAGACCCAGTACTTC. As protein: CASSTRRGKETQYF.

V usage is TRBV7-2 and J usage is TRBJ1-2; 7 bases line up with TRBD1. The CDR3 is made up of 14 amino acids. Per germline, CDR1 SGHTA and CDR2 FQGNSA. V gave up 4 bases and J gave up 7 bases; unmatched junction bases: 9. CDR3 sequence: CASSSQRGGGGYTF. In DNA form, the CDR3 reads TGTGCCAGCAGCTCCCAAAGAGGGGGCGGTGGCTACACCTTC.

This clone was picked up a small number of times. V usage is TRBV7-2 and J usage is TRBJ2-2, with TRBD1 matching 7 bases. Germline trimming cut 3 bases from V and 5 bases from J; bases unmatched to any gene: 9. The V gene's germline CDR1 is SGHTA and CDR2 FQGNSA. The CDR3 covers 16 residues. CDR3 amino acids: CASSLLTGRGTGELFF. In nucleotides, the CDR3 is TGTGCCAGCAGCTTGCTGACAGGGCGTGGGACCGGGGAGCTGTTTTTT.

The chain couples TRBV7-2 to TRBJ2-2; possibly TRBD1 or TRBD2 for D (6 bases each). This CDR3 region has 14 residues. The germline V gene encodes CDR1 SGHTA and CDR2 FQGNSA. Trimming took off 11 bases at V and 2 bases at J, with 15 bases between the two ends. CDR3 amino acids: CAAAGGLNTGELFF. CDR3 sequence (DNA): TGTGCCGCAGCTGGGGGGCTTAACACCGGGGAGCTGTTTTTT.